This T cell receptor (beta chain) came from a study of blood T cell repertoires in COVID-19 (dated by TCRdb to the early 2020s). For the study in its entirety: Samples covering the acute and convalescent phases of COVID-19 were provided by collaborators in the United States, Italy and Spain. The prospective study material was composed of cDNA or gDNA derived from T cells, B-cell-depleted T cells, or PBMCs. Where available, HLA class I and class II types were taken from metadata supplied by the sample provider and were not determined by assay-based typing. The sample metadata nearly always contained a de-identified subject ID, COVID-19 status, age in years and sex. Samples were obtained from the ongoing ImmuneRACE study (first 160 participants) and from over 1,000 subjects provided by 6 global collaborators. Subjects who had been exposed to COVID-19, were actively infected with it, or had recovered from it provided the deeply sampled blood TCRbeta repertoires that made up the dataset. The repertoires were released in a freely available public database intended as a resource for research on the immune response to SARS-CoV-2. Broader findings and caveats from the paper: The quantity of clinical and demographic metadata differed by source and by participant and was supplied without curation.

V loses 6 bases of germline sequence and J loses 4 bases, and the interval between the two ends is 18 bases. Spanning cysteine to phenylalanine, the CDR3 consists of 15 amino acids. Left in the record is the CDR3 DNA by itself, 45 bases read in frame from the first base. CDR1 and CDR2, looked up from the germline V gene (reference sequence), are SEHNR and FQNEAQ. A remark on this clone: Its antigen is not yet known. No quality values exist for individual bases; no much larger clone is one base distant.

TCRbeta CDR3 regions were amplified from genomic DNA by means of the immunoSEQ Assay, a bias-controlled multiplex PCR. The original methods were these. The number of nucleated cells in each sample was estimated by amplification of reference gene primers within the assay. To quantify the absolute abundance of each unique TCRbeta CDR3 rearrangement, sequence reads were collapsed and filtered. For each sample, productive Simpson clonality was calculated as the square root of Simpson's diversity index over productive rearrangements. As stored in TCRdb, this immuneACCESS dataset retains in-frame rearrangements with V and J assigned. A fraction of the clones does not appear; measured against another copy, unresolved V genes explain less than half of the discrepancy, and the remainder lacks a known reason. D and trimming come from the DNA, and the V and J calls and clone size come from that table. This sample comprises roughly 260,000 clones, 75% to 85% of them detected only once. In total, the top ten clones hold 4.7% of the sample.

The collaborating institutions used their own protocols to collect whole blood in K2EDTA tubes. Collaborator samples were shipped for TCRbeta analysis as frozen whole blood, isolated PBMCs, or DNA extracted from either sample type. This receptor was obtained from a woman aged 65 to 85 with acute or convalescent COVID-19. The sequence links TRBV7-9 to TRBJ2-5; confidence is insufficient to name the D gene. The sample taken for sequencing was peripheral blood. The encoded CDR3 is CASRPPIRVGETQYF. The nucleotide sequence is given as TGTGCCAGCAGGCCCCCCATACGGGTAGGAGAGACCCAGTACTTC.